These 6 T cell receptor beta chains share one sample of origin, sequenced in a study of blood T cells in healthy people across ages. Primers used in a second PCR of roughly 6 to 11 cycles were a sample-barcoded 5' primer and a J-beta primer mix. TCRdb redid the calling of the 5' RACE reads with MiXCR, one entry per CDR3 protein. This table holds around 1,700,000 distinct CDR3 sequences, roughly 27% found once. Input material: blood. The receptors derive from a woman younger than 45 in good health.

This clonotype has just one count. With a much larger clone just one base away, this may be a read error. CDR3 nucleotide sequence: TGTGCCAGCAGGATAGCGGACCGCACAGATACGCAGTATTTT. It codes for CASRIADRTDTQYF. The J gene is TRBJ2-3, the V gene TRBV12-3 or TRBV12-4; tentatively, D is TRBD2 (6 bases). V was clipped by 6 bases and J by 1 base, with 11 bases between them. The CDR3 totals 14 residues.

This clonotype has only a few counts. Compared with germline, one end of the junction differs, possibly owing to a read error. The gene calls are TRBV7-2 and TRBJ2-7, with 7 nucleotides matching TRBD1. This CDR3 spans 14 amino acids. Germline CDR1 SGHTA, CDR2 FQGNSA. The CDR3 loop reads CASSPRTGGYGQYF. CDR3 DNA sequence: TGTGCCAGCAGCCCCCGGACAGGCGGGTACGGGCAGTACTTC. The full variable domain, in which reference TRBV7-2 and TRBJ2-7 provide the parts outside the CDR3, is GAGVSQSPSNKVTEKGKDVELRCDPISGHTALYWYRQSLGQGLEFLIYFQGNSAPDKSGLPSDRFSAERTGGSVSTLTIQRTQQEDSAVYLCASSPRTGGYGQYFGPGTRLTVT.

This chain links TRBV11-2 with TRBJ2-3, with a possible D match to TRBD1 (6 bases). The CDR3 is 13 residues long. The V end was cut by 5 bases, the J end by 5 bases, with 11 bases between. The V gene's germline CDR1 is SGHAT and CDR2 FQNNGV. The chain's CDR3 is CASSGQGQDTQYF. The CDR3 coding sequence is TGTGCCAGCAGCGGCCAGGGACAAGATACGCAGTATTTT.

Only a few counts were recorded for this clonotype. The chain combines TRBV2 with TRBJ2-3, with 7 bases fitting TRBD2. CDR3 size: 16 residues. V shed 4 bases and J 1 base; nucleotides not matched to a gene: 8. Germline V lookup: CDR1 SNHLY, CDR2 FYNNEI. The CDR3 sequence is CASSGRAGDGTDTQYF. In nucleotides, the CDR3 is TGTGCCAGCAGTGGCCGCGCGGGGGACGGCACAGATACGCAGTATTTT.

This clonotype has just a few counts. The rearrangement links TRBV6-5 to TRBJ1-4; D unclear. Germline V gives CDR1 MNHEY, CDR2 SVGAGI. This CDR3 spans 15 amino acids. Between the trimmed V and J ends, which lost 10 bases and 2 bases, there was a span of 17 bases. The CDR3 DNA reads TGTGCCACCGCACTAAGTGGCTCCACTAATGAAAAACTGTTTTTT. The encoded protein is CATALSGSTNEKLFF.

This clonotype was observed at least ten times. The chain links TRBV4-3 to TRBJ2-2; 10 bases are a match to TRBD2. J was trimmed by 6 bases and V by 1 base; bases with no gene match: 5. The CDR3 length is 16 residues. The germline gives CDR1 LGHNA, CDR2 YSLEER. The CDR3 protein is CASSQGLAGLAGELFF. DNA of the CDR3: TGCGCCAGCAGCCAAGGACTAGCGGGCCTAGCCGGGGAGCTGTTTTTT.